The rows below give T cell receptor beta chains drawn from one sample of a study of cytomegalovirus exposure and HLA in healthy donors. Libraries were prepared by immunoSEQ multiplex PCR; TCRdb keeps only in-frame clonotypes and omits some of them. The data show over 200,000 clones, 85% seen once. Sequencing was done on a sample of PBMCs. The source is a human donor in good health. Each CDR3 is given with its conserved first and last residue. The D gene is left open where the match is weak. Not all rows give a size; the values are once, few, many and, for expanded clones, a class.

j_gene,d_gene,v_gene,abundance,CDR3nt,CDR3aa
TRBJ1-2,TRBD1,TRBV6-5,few,TGTGCCAGCAGTGCACCAGGGACAGGGTCGGGTGGCTACACCTTC,CASSAPGTGSGGYTF
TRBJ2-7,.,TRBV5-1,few,TGCGCCAGAAGGGGGGGCGGGGCCTACGAGCAGTACTTC,CARRGGGAYEQYF
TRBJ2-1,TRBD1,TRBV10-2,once,TGCGCCAGCATACGGGGACAGGGGTTCAATGAGCAGTTCTTC,CASIRGQGFNEQFF
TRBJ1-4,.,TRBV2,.,TGTGCCAGCAACTTATGGGAGGGTGAAAAACTGTTTTTT,CASNLWEGEKLFF
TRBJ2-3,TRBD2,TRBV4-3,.,TGCGCCAGCAGCATCGGACTAGAAGGTCTTCGCACAGATACGCAGTATTTT,CASSIGLEGLRTDTQYF
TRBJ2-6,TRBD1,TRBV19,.,TGTGCCAGTATCGGGGACAGTCTCGCCTCTGGGGCCAACGTCCTGACTTTC,CASIGDSLASGANVLTF
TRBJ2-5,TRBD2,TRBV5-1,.,TGCGCCAGCAGCTCCCACGGGGGGAACGGAGAGACCCAGTACTTC,CASSSHGGNGETQYF
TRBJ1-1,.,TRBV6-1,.,TGTGCCAGCAGTGGGGGGGTTAAACCTGAAGCTTTCTTT,CASSGGVKPEAFF
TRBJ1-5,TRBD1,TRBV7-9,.,TGTGCCAGCAGCCCCGGGACAGGGAACAATCAGCCCCAGCATTTT,CASSPGTGNNQPQHF
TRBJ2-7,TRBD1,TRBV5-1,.,TGCGCCAGCAGCTCCGTTACCGGGACAGGGGGCCACGAGCAGTACTTC,CASSSVTGTGGHEQYF
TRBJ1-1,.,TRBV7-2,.,TGTGCCAGCAGCTTAGCCCTACAGGGTACTGAAGCTTTCTTT,CASSLALQGTEAFF
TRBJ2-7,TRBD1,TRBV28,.,TGTGCCAGCAGTTTATACGGGACAGGGTACTACGAGCAGTACTTC,CASSLYGTGYYEQYF
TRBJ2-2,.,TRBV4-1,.,TGCGCCAGCAGCCAAGATAGGTTCCAGGAAGGTATCAGGGAGCTGTTTTTT,CASSQDRFQEGIRELFF
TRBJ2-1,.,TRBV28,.,TGTGCCAGCAGTTCCCAGGACTGGATTCTAGAGCAGTTCTTC,CASSSQDWILEQFF
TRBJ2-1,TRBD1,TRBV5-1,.,TGCGCCAGCAGGGGACAGGGGGCTAGAAATGAGCAGTTCTTC,CASRGQGARNEQFF
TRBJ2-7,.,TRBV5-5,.,TGTGCCAGCAGCTTGGCACCGGGGAATGACTACGAGCAGTACTTC,CASSLAPGNDYEQYF
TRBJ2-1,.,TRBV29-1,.,TGCAGCGTCCGACCCCGGGACAATGAGCAGTTCTTC,CSVRPRDNEQFF
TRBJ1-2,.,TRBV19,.,TGTGCCAGTAGTTCCCTCCGACAGTCAAATCGCTACACCTTC,CASSSLRQSNRYTF
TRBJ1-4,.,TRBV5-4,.,TGTGCCAGCAGCCAAATCCCCGGGAGCGTGGAAAAACTGTTTTTT,CASSQIPGSVEKLFF
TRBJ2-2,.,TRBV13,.,TGTGCCAGCAGTGGCAGGGTGAACACCGGGGAGCTGTTTTTT,CASSGRVNTGELFF
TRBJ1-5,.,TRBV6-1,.,TGTGCCAGCATCACAGGAGGGAGCAATCAGCCCCAGCATTTT,CASITGGSNQPQHF
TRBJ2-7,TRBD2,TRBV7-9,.,TGTGCCAGCAGCTTCTCCCGGGACTATCTACCCTACGAGCAGTACTTC,CASSFSRDYLPYEQYF
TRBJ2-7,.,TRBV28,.,TGTGCCAGCAGTCCTCCTCCAGGCGGGGAACCCCTCTACGAGCAGTACTTC,CASSPPPGGEPLYEQYF
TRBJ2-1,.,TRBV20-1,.,TGCAGTGCTAGTCGCGGAGAACAGCAGTTCTTC,CSASRGEQQFF
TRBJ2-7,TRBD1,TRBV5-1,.,TGCGCCAGCAGACACGACAGGGGTGGTGAGCAGTACTTC,CASRHDRGGEQYF
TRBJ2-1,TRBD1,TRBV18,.,TGTGCCAGCTCACCGGGACCCGGGGGACAGGGAAACAATGAGCAGTTCTTC,CASSPGPGGQGNNEQFF
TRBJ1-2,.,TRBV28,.,TGTGCCAGCAGTTTCGGACAGAGCTATGGCTACACCTTC,CASSFGQSYGYTF
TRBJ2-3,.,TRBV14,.,TGTGCCAGCAGCTTGCACAGCTCAGATACGCAGTATTTT,CASSLHSSDTQYF
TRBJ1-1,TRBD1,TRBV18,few,TGTGCCAGCTCACTTGGACAGGGGAACACTGAAGCTTTCTTT,CASSLGQGNTEAFF
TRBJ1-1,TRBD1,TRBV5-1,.,TGCGCCAGCACCCTCTGGAAGGGGGCCAACACTGAAGCTTTCTTT,CASTLWKGANTEAFF
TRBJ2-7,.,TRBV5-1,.,TGCGCCAGCAGCTTGGGTCTAGCTAGTATAGGTAAGGTCTTTTACGAGCAGTACTTC,CASSLGLASIGKVFYEQYF
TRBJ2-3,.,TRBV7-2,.,TGTGCCAGCAGCCGACTGACAGCCAATACGCAGTATTTT,CASSRLTANTQYF
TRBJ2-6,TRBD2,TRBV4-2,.,TGTGCCAGCAGCGCCGGACTAGCGGGAGAGATCTCTGGGGCCAACGTCCTGACTTTC,CASSAGLAGEISGANVLTF
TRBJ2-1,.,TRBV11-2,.,TGTGCCAGCAGCTTAGGGACTCACAATGAGCAGTTCTTC,CASSLGTHNEQFF
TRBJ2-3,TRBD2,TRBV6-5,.,TGTGCCAGCAGCCATAGCGGGAGGGCCGCTGATACGCAGTATTTT,CASSHSGRAADTQYF